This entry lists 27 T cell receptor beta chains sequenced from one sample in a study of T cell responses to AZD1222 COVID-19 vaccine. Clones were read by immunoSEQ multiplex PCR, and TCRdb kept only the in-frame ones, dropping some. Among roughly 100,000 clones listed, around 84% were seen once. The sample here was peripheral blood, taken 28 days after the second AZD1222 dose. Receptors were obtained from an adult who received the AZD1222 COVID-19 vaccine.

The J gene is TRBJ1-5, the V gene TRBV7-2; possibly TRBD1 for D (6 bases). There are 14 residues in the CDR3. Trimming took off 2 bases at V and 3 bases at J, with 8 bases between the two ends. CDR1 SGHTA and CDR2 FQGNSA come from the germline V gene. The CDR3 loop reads CASSLSGANQPQHF. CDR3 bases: TGTGCCAGCAGCTTATCAGGGGCCAATCAGCCCCAGCATTTT.

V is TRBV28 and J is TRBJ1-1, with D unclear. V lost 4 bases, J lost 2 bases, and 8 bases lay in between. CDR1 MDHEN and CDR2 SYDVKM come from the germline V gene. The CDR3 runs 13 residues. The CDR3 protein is CASSSPGNTEAFF. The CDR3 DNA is TGTGCCAGCAGTTCCCCAGGAAACACTGAAGCTTTCTTT.

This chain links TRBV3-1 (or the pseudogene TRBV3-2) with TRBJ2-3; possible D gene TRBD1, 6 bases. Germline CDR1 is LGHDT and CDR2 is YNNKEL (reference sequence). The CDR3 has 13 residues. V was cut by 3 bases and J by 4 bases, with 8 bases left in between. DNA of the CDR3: TGTGCCAGCAGCCATGGGGGCTCAGATACGCAGTATTTT. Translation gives CASSHGGSDTQYF.

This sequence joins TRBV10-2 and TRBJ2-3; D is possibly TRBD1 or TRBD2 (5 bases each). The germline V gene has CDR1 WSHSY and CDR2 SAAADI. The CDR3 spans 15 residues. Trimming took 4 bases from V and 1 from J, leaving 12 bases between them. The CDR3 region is CASSVGRTGTDTQYF. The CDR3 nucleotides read TGCGCCAGCAGTGTGGGACGAACCGGCACAGATACGCAGTATTTT.

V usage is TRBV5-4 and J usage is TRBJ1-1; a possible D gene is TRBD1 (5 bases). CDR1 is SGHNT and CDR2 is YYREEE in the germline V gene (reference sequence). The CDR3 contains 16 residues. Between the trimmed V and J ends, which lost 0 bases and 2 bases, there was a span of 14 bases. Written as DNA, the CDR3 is TGTGCCAGCAGCTTGGAAAATCGGGGACCTAACACTGAAGCTTTCTTT. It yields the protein CASSLENRGPNTEAFF.

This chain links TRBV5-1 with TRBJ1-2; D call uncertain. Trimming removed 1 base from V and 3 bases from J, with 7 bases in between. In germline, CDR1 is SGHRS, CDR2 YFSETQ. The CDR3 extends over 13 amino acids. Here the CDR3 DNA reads TGCGCCAGCAGCTTGACTTCAGACTATGGCTACACCTTC. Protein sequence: CASSLTSDYGYTF.

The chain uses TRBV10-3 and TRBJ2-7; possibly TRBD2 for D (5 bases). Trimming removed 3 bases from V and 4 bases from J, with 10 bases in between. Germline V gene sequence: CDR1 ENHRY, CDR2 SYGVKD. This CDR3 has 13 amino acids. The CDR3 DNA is TGTGCCATCAGTGATGAGGGATCTTACGAGCAGTACTTC. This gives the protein CAISDEGSYEQYF.

CDR3 loop: CASSESRVTGELFF. The DNA for the CDR3 is TGCGCCAGCAGTGAGTCCCGCGTCACCGGGGAGCTGTTTTTT. The chain joins TRBV10-2 to TRBJ2-2; D remains unclear. Germline CDR1 is WSHSY and CDR2 is SAAADI. The CDR3 sequence is 14 residues long. V dropped 0 bases and J dropped 4 bases, with 6 bases sitting between them.

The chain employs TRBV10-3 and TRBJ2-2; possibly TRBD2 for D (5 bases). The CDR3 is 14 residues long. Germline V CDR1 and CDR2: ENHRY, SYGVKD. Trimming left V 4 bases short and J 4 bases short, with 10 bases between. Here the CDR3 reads CAISGTARTGELFF. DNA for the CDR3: TGTGCCATCAGTGGGACTGCCCGCACCGGGGAGCTGTTTTTT.

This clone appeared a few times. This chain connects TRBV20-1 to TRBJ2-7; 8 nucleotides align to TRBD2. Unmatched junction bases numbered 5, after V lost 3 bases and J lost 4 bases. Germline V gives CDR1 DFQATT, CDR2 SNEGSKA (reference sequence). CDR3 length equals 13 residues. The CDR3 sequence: CSASDGRGYEQYF. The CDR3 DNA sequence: TGCAGTGCTAGTGACGGGAGGGGGTACGAGCAGTACTTC.

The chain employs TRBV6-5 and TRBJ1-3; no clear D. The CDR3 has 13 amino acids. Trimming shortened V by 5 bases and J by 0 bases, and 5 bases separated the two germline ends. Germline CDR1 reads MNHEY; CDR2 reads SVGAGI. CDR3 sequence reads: CASSRSSGNTIYF. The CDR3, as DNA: TGTGCCAGCAGTCGTAGCTCTGGAAACACCATATATTTT.

The DNA for the CDR3 is TGTGCCATCAGTGAGGACGGCCGAGAAAAACTGTTTTTT. It is translated as CAISEDGREKLFF. The gene calls are TRBV10-3 and TRBJ1-4; D unresolved. The germline V gene encodes CDR1 ENHRY and CDR2 SYGVKD. CDR3 size: 13 residues. Trimming removed 2 bases at V and 8 bases at J, with 9 bases between.

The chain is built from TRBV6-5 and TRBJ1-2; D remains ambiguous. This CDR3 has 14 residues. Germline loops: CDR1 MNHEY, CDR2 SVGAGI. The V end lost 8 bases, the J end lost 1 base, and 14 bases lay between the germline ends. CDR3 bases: TGTGCCAGCCGACAACCGGGCGGTAACTATGGCTACACCTTC. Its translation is CASRQPGGNYGYTF.

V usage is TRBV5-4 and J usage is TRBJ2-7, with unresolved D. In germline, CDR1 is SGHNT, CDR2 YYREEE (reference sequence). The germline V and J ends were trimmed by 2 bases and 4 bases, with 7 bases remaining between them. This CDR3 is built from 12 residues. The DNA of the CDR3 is TGTGCCAGCAGCTTCAGTGGGTACGAGCAGTACTTC. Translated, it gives CASSFSGYEQYF.

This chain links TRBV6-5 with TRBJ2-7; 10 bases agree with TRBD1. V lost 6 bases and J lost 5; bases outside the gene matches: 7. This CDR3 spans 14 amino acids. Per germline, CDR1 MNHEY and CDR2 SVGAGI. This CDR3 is CASRSGQGVNEQYF. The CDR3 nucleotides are TGTGCCAGCAGAAGCGGACAGGGGGTTAACGAGCAGTACTTC.

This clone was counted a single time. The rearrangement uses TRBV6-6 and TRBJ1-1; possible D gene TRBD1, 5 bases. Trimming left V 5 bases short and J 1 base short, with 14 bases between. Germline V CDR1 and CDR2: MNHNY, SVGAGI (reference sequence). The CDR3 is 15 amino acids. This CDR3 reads CASSRGGVGNTEAFF. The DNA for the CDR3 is TGTGCCAGCAGTCGGGGGGGGGTAGGGAACACTGAAGCTTTCTTT.

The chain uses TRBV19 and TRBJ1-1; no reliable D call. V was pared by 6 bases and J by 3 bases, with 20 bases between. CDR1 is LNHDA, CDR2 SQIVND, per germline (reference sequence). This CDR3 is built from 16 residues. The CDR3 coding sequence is TGTGCCAGTAGCTCCGCGGCGGGAAACTTGGACACTGAAGCTTTCTTT. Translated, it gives CASSSAAGNLDTEAFF.

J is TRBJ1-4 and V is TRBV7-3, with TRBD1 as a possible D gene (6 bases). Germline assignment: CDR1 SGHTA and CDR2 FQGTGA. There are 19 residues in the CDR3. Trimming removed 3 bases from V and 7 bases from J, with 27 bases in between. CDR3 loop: CASSFLRSRSGTPVEKLFF. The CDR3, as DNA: TGTGCCAGCAGCTTTTTACGTTCTAGATCCGGGACACCCGTTGAAAAACTGTTTTTT. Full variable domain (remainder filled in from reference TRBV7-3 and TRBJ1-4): GAGVSQTPSNKVTEKGKYVELRCDPISGHTALYWYRQSLGQGPEFLIYFQGTGAADDSGLPNDRFFAVRPEGSVSTLKIQRTERGDSAVYLCASSFLRSRSGTPVEKLFFGSGTQLSVL.

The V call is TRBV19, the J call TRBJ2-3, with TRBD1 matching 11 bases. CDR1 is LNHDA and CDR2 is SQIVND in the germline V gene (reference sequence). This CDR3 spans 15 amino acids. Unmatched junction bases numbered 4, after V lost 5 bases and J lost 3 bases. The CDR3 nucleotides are TGTGCCAGTAGTCAGGGACAGGGGGAAACAGATACGCAGTATTTT. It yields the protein CASSQGQGETDTQYF.

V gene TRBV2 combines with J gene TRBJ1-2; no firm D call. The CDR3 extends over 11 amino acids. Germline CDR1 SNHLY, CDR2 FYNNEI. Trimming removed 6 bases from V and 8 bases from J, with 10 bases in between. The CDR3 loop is CASRGMGGYTF. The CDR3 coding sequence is TGTGCCAGCAGGGGTATGGGAGGCTACACCTTC.

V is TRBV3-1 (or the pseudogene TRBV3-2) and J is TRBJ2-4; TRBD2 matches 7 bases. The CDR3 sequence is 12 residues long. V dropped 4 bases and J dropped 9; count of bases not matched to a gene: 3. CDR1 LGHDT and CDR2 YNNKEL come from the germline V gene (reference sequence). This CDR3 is CASSPWGGIQYF. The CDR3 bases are TGTGCCAGCAGCCCATGGGGGGGCATTCAGTACTTC.

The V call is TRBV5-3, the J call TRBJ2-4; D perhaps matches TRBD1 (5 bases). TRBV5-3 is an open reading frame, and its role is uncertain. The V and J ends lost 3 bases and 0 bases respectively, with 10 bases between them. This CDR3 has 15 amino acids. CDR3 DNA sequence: TGTGCCAGAAGCTCCGACAGTCTAGCCAAAAACATTCAGTACTTC. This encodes CARSSDSLAKNIQYF.

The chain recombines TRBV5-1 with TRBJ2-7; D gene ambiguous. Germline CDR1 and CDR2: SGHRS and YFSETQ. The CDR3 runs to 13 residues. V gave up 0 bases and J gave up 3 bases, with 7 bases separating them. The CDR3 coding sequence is TGCGCCAGCAGCTTGGACATCCGCTACGAGCAGTACTTC. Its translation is CASSLDIRYEQYF.

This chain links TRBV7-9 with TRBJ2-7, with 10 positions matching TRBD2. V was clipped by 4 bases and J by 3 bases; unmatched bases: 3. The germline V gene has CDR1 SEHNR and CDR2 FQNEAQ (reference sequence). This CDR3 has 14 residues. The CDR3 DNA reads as TGTGCCAGCAGCTACCGGACTAGCGGCTACGAGCAGTACTTC. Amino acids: CASSYRTSGYEQYF.

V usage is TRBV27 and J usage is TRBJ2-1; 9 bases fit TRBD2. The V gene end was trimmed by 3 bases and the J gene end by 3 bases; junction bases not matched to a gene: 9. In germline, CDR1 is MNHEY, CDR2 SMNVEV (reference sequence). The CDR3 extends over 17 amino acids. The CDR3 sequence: CASSFGASGTNYNEQFF. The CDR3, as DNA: TGTGCCAGCAGTTTCGGGGCTAGCGGGACGAACTACAATGAGCAGTTCTTC.

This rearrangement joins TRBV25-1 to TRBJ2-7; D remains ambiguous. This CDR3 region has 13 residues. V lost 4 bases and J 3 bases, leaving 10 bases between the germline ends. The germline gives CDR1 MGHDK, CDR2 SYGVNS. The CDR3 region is CASSAWANYEQYF. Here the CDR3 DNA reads TGTGCCAGCAGTGCCTGGGCCAACTACGAGCAGTACTTC.

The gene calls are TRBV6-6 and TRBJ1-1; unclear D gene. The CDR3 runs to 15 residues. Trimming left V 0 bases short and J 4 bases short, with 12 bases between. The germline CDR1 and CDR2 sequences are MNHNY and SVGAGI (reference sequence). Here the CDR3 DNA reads TGTGCCAGCAGTTACTCGAAATTCCTGCCCACTGAAGCTTTCTTT. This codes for CASSYSKFLPTEAFF.